The entry below gives a single TCR beta chain sequence along with its context. Per germline, CDR1 SGHNT and CDR2 YYREEE (reference sequence). CDR3 length: 15 residues. Between the trimmed V and J ends, which lost 1 base and 2 bases, there was a span of 10 bases. This sample is drawn from a study of long-term antiretroviral therapy in people with HIV. Version v3.0 of the immunoSEQ assay was performed at survey level. Some clones are missing from TCRdb's copy, which holds only in-frame ones; the method was immunoSEQ multiplex PCR. The sample contains some 22,000 clones, more than 70% of which appear only once.

J is TRBJ2-1 and V is TRBV5-4; D unresolved. This clonotype originated in a man between 60 and 75 years old with HIV. This material consisted of unsorted PBMCs, taken 0.6 years after starting antiretroviral therapy. Written as DNA, the CDR3 is TGTGCCAGCAGCTTGCCAGTGTCCACCTACAATGAGCAGTTCTTC. Translation: CASSLPVSTYNEQFF.